The present TCR beta chain was sequenced within a study of cytotoxic CD8 clonotypes in ibrutinib-treated CLL. Study-level information: Results showed 25 or so partial and 2 complete responses; following median around 68 months, approximately 14 remained remitted, around twelve advanced. General observations from the study: Higher circulating CD8+ T-cell counts strongly accompanied higher baseline clonality, above age-matched healthy donors.

This table comes from immunoSEQ multiplex PCR, and its TCRdb copy is limited to in-frame clones, with some not included. Of 35,000 or so clones in the sample, 60% to 80% were seen once. A word on this clone: Its antigen is undetermined.

The V gene end was trimmed by 11 bases and the J gene end by 0 bases; junction bases not matched to a gene: 11. The CDR3 totals 16 residues. Germline CDR1 reads LNHDA; CDR2 reads SQIVND (reference sequence). Investigators sourced 1.5 to 2 micrograms of genomic DNA from cryopreserved PBMCs for TCR beta libraries. The source is a human donor with chronic lymphocytic leukemia. The specimen comprised PBMCs, sampled before ibrutinib treatment. The chain is built from TRBV19 and TRBJ2-1; 9 bases are shared with TRBD2. CDR3: CASVSGSISSYNEQFF. CDR3 nucleotides: TGTGCCTCTGTTAGCGGGAGTATTAGCTCCTACAATGAGCAGTTCTTC. Variable domain in full (rest from reference TRBV19 and TRBJ2-1): DGGITQSPKYLFRKEGQNVTLSCEQNLNHDAMYWYRQDPGQGLRLIYYSQIVNDFQKGDIAEGYSVSREKKESFPLTVTSAQKNPTAFYLCASVSGSISSYNEQFFGPGTRLTVL.